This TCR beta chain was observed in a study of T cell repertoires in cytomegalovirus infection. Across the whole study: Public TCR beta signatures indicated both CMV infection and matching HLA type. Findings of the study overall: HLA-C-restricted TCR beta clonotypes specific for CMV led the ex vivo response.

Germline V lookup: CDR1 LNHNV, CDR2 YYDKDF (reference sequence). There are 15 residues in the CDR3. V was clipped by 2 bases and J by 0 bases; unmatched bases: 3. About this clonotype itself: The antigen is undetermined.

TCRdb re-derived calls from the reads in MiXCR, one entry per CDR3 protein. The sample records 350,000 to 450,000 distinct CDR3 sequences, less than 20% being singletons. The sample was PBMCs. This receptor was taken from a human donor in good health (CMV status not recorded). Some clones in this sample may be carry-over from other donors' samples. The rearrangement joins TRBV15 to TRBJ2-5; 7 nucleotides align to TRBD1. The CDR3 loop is CATSRSGGYQETQYF. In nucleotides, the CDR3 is TGTGCCACCAGCAGATCAGGGGGATACCAAGAGACCCAGTACTTC.